Listed below are T cell receptor beta chains from one sample, sequenced in a study of T cell changes during pregnancy in multiple sclerosis. Profiled with immunoSEQ multiplex PCR; TCRdb holds only in-frame clones, not every one. The top ten hold approximately 1.1% of the sample, which has about 44,000 clones, 89% seen once. This sample comprised CD4+ T cells from peripheral blood mononuclear cells, obtained after pregnancy. The source is a female donor with multiple sclerosis, enrolled in a pregnancy study. Both conserved end residues are part of each CDR3. D genes are given only for firm matches.

TRBV7-2 NA CASSKGAARGQETQYF
TRBV6-1 NA CASRQGNSGANVLTF
TRBV7-9 TRBD2 CASSVTPAGVGTDTQYF
TRBV5-1 TRBD1 CASSLDRTGGSLKEFF
TRBV27 NA CASSLNQGYPGANVLTF
TRBV4-2 TRBD1 CASSTSAGTGQETQYF
TRBV23-1 NA CASPFKSSYNEQFF
TRBV2 TRBD1 CASSTGTGAGNTIYF
TRBV28 TRBD1 CASSLFGTGGQKLFF
TRBV28 TRBD1 CASSLSGGTEAFF
TRBV7-2 TRBD1 CASSFVQGEYEQYF
TRBV5-1 TRBD2 CASSLGASGSEEQFF
TRBV5-4 TRBD2 CASSLGLAGVPGSYNEQFF